This T cell receptor beta chain was obtained from a study of T-cell memory formation after mild COVID-19. General study points: Confirmation of SARS-CoV-2 specificity was lacking for second-wave clones peaking day 37.

Note on this clonotype: The antigen is undetermined.

Sample barcodes and UMIs were carried by the TCR alpha and TCR beta cDNA libraries that 5'RACE generated with constant-segment primers. TCRdb processed the 5' RACE reads anew with MiXCR; each CDR3 protein has one entry. This repertoire shows 57,000 or so distinct CDR3 sequences, roughly 9.9% found once; its top ten account for approximately 1%. V lost 4 bases to trimming and J lost 3 bases, with 9 bases between them. There are 13 residues in the CDR3. The V gene's germline CDR1 is MGHRA and CDR2 YSYEKL. The sequencing input was PBMCs or a T cell subset sorted from them (not recorded which). The receptor's source is a man between 18 and 35 years old who had mild COVID-19 (a few samples of this study predate the infection). Cell type and time point are not known. V usage is TRBV4-1 and J usage is TRBJ2-5; D could derive from TRBD1 or TRBD2 (5 bases each). The CDR3 loop reads CASSRQTKETQYF. Written as DNA, the CDR3 is TGCGCCAGCAGCCGACAGACTAAAGAGACCCAGTACTTC.